The rows below give T cell receptor beta chains drawn from one sample of a study of blood T cell repertoires in COVID-19. The data were produced by immunoSEQ multiplex PCR, yet TCRdb's version contains in-frame clones alone and is incomplete. Of 150,000 to 200,000 clones in the sample, approximately 80% were seen once. Source material: PBMCs or T cells enriched from blood (not recorded which). These receptors came from a middle-aged man who had recovered from COVID-19. The CDR3 runs from the conserved cysteine through the conserved F or W. A D gene is named only where the DNA matches it firmly. For some rows the clone size is stated as once, few or many, or as a class when expanded; others skip it.

D gene	CDR3 length	V gene	J gene	clone size	CDR3 protein	CDR3 DNA
TRBD1	16	TRBV6-5	TRBJ1-2	-	CASSSITTGRDYGYTF	TGTGCCAGCAGTTCTATCACGACAGGGAGAGACTATGGCTACACCTTC
-	13	TRBV30	TRBJ1-5	-	CAWSVSGGWPQHF	TGTGCCTGGAGTGTATCCGGAGGGTGGCCCCAGCATTTT
-	13	TRBV9	TRBJ1-6	few	CASSATVNSPLHF	TGTGCCAGCAGCGCGACAGTGAATTCACCCCTCCACTTT
-	12	TRBV19	TRBJ2-3	-	CASMSFADTQYF	TGTGCCAGTATGTCGTTCGCAGATACGCAGTATTTT
TRBD2	18	TRBV7-2	TRBJ2-5	-	CASSLSSSGPSGQETQYF	TGTGCCAGCAGCTTAAGCTCGTCGGGGCCTAGCGGCCAAGAGACCCAGTACTTC
-	14	TRBV10-1	TRBJ2-3	-	CASSGGQSTDTQYF	TGCGCCAGCAGCGGGGGGCAAAGCACAGATACGCAGTATTTT
-	16	TRBV4-2	TRBJ1-1	-	CASSQAKWGTGTEAFF	TGTGCCAGCAGCCAAGCAAAGTGGGGCACCGGGACTGAAGCTTTCTTT
-	12	TRBV6-1	TRBJ1-2	-	CASSEYQGRYTF	TGTGCCAGCAGTGAATACCAGGGCCGCTACACCTTC
-	15	TRBV9	TRBJ2-1	-	CASSAGTRDESEQFF	TGTGCCAGCAGCGCGGGGACTCGAGACGAAAGTGAGCAGTTCTTC
-	13	TRBV7-9	TRBJ1-2	many	CASSFNSNYGYTF	TGTGCCAGCAGCTTCAACAGTAACTATGGCTACACCTTC
-	16	TRBV7-2	TRBJ2-1	-	CASSSDGVPGYNEQFF	TGTGCCAGCAGCTCAGACGGGGTCCCGGGCTACAATGAGCAGTTCTTC
TRBD1	13	TRBV5-4	TRBJ1-2	-	CASSLDRGNGYTF	TGTGCCAGCAGCCTGGACAGGGGGAATGGCTACACCTTC
-	12	TRBV5-1	TRBJ1-2	-	CASSTLGGGYTF	TGCGCCAGCAGCACTTTAGGAGGTGGCTACACCTTC
TRBD1	14	TRBV19	TRBJ1-2	few	CASRDREFYYGYTF	TGTGCCAGTAGGGACAGGGAGTTCTACTATGGCTACACCTTC
TRBD2	14	TRBV19	TRBJ2-3	-	CASSSGGYTDTQYF	TGTGCCAGTAGTAGCGGGGGGTACACAGATACGCAGTATTTT
TRBD2	14	TRBV2	TRBJ2-5	-	CASVRAGGEETQYF	TGTGCCAGCGTACGAGCGGGGGGGGAAGAGACCCAGTACTTC
TRBD2	15	TRBV6-5	TRBJ2-2	-	CASSPRTSGAGELFF	TGTGCCAGCAGTCCCCGGACTAGCGGGGCCGGGGAGCTGTTTTTT
TRBD1	17	TRBV6-1	TRBJ2-5	-	CASSEGLGQGLRETQYF	TGTGCCAGCAGTGAAGGGCTAGGACAGGGGTTACGAGAGACCCAGTACTTC
TRBD1	14	TRBV7-2	TRBJ2-2	few	CASRRDRGTGELFF	TGTGCCAGCAGAAGGGACAGGGGCACCGGGGAGCTGTTTTTT
TRBD1	15	TRBV9	TRBJ2-1	-	CASSARGTGVNEQFF	TGTGCCAGCAGCGCGAGGGGGACAGGGGTCAATGAGCAGTTCTTC
-	16	TRBV11-2	TRBJ2-2	-	CASSFIWQGNTGELFF	TGTGCCAGCAGCTTTATTTGGCAGGGGAACACCGGGGAGCTGTTTTTT
TRBD2	15	TRBV5-1	TRBJ2-5	-	CASSLSPSGQETQYF	TGCGCCAGCAGCTTATCGCCTAGCGGACAAGAGACCCAGTACTTC
TRBD1	16	TRBV7-8	TRBJ1-5	-	CASSLVGTGMGQPQHF	TGTGCCAGCAGCTTAGTGGGGACAGGGATGGGCCAGCCCCAGCATTTT
-	14	TRBV19	TRBJ1-1	once	CASKRQNMNTEAFF	TGTGCCAGTAAGAGACAGAACATGAACACTGAAGCTTTCTTT
TRBD1	16	TRBV2	TRBJ2-5	once	CASSVGDRAFQETQYF	TGTGCCAGCAGTGTGGGGGACAGGGCCTTCCAAGAGACCCAGTACTTC
-	15	TRBV5-1	TRBJ1-4	-	CASSLAGGDGEKLFF	TGCGCCAGCAGCTTGGCTGGCGGGGACGGTGAAAAACTGTTTTTT
TRBD1	15	TRBV19	TRBJ1-4	-	CASRKTGGTNEKLFF	TGTGCCAGTAGGAAAACAGGGGGAACTAATGAAAAACTGTTTTTT
TRBD1	15	TRBV4-1	TRBJ1-2	many	CASSPPRGQGRGYTF	TGCGCCAGCAGCCCTCCTAGGGGACAGGGGCGCGGCTACACCTTC
TRBD1	17	TRBV7-9	TRBJ1-1	-	CASSHKIKQGVGAEAFF	TGTGCCAGCAGCCACAAGATAAAACAGGGGGTCGGGGCTGAAGCTTTCTTT
-	14	TRBV6-5	TRBJ2-4	-	CASFGVIAKNIQYF	TGTGCCAGCTTCGGAGTGATAGCCAAAAACATTCAGTACTTC
-	16	TRBV6-2/TRBV6-3	TRBJ2-6	-	CASSLKSSSGANVLTF	TGTGCCAGCAGCCTAAAGAGTTCCTCTGGGGCCAACGTCCTGACTTTC
-	14	TRBV9	TRBJ2-6	-	CASSARLGANVLTF	TGTGCCAGCAGCGCGCGTCTGGGGGCCAACGTCCTGACTTTC
-	15	TRBV7-6	TRBJ1-6	-	CASSRQSSYNSPLHF	TGTGCCAGCAGCCGACAGAGCTCCTATAATTCACCCCTCCACTTT
-	14	TRBV11-2	TRBJ1-2	-	CASSLEAGVYGYTF	TGTGCCAGCAGCTTAGAAGCAGGGGTCTATGGCTACACCTTC
TRBD2	14	TRBV9	TRBJ2-3	-	CASRTSGESDTQYF	TGTGCCAGCAGAACTAGCGGGGAATCAGATACGCAGTATTTT
-	16	TRBV5-8	TRBJ1-6	-	CASSRDLSSYNSPLHF	TGTGCCAGCAGCCGGGACTTAAGCTCCTATAATTCACCCCTCCACTTT
-	11	TRBV5-4	TRBJ1-2	-	CASSLEEGYTF	TGTGCCAGCAGCTTGGAGGAGGGCTACACCTTC
-	13	TRBV7-2	TRBJ1-2	-	CASSLQSNYGYTF	TGTGCCAGCAGCTTACAGTCAAACTATGGCTACACCTTC
-	14	TRBV11-3	TRBJ2-1	-	CASSLVGGSDEQFF	TGTGCCAGCAGCTTAGTTGGGGGGTCCGATGAGCAGTTCTTC
TRBD1	12	TRBV29-1	TRBJ2-1	-	CSVERFQGALFF	TGCAGCGTTGAAAGGTTCCAGGGGGCCCTGTTCTTC
-	15	TRBV24-1	TRBJ2-3	-	CATSDFGIRGATQYF	TGTGCCACCAGTGATTTTGGTATCCGGGGGGCTACGCAGTATTTT
TRBD2	17	TRBV18	TRBJ2-1	-	CASSPPVGAGEHNEQFF	TGTGCCAGCTCACCACCGGTGGGAGCGGGGGAACACAATGAGCAGTTCTTC
-	15	TRBV5-6	TRBJ2-3	-	CASSRAGGFTDTQYF	TGTGCCAGCAGCCGGGCCGGGGGATTCACAGATACGCAGTATTTT
TRBD2	17	TRBV7-8	TRBJ2-2	-	CASSLRSSGGNTGELFF	TGTGCCAGCAGCTTAAGGTCTAGCGGGGGGAACACCGGGGAGCTGTTTTTT
TRBD1	16	TRBV6-5	TRBJ1-5	-	CASSYSPTGGNQPQHF	TGTGCCAGCAGTTACTCCCCAACAGGGGGCAATCAGCCCCAGCATTTT
-	13	TRBV12-3/TRBV12-4	TRBJ2-3	-	CASSYSARDTQYF	TGTGCCAGCAGTTATAGCGCTCGAGATACGCAGTATTTT
-	14	TRBV7-3	TRBJ1-2	few	CASSLTSGTLGYTF	TGTGCCAGCAGCTTAACGTCGGGGACTCTTGGCTACACCTTC
-	16	TRBV6-4	TRBJ1-2	few	CASSEQALPLNYGYTF	TGTGCCAGCAGTGAACAGGCGTTACCTTTAAACTATGGCTACACCTTC
-	15	TRBV5-1	TRBJ1-1	-	CASSLDAGANTEAFF	TGCGCCAGCAGCTTGGATGCAGGGGCGAACACTGAAGCTTTCTTT
-	15	TRBV25-1	TRBJ1-6	-	CASSESSRDNSPLHF	TGTGCCAGCAGTGAATCTAGCAGAGATAATTCACCCCTCCACTTT
-	14	TRBV5-5	TRBJ1-1	-	CASSFYVENTEAFF	TGTGCCAGCAGCTTTTACGTAGAGAACACTGAAGCTTTCTTT
-	19	TRBV21-1	TRBJ2-7	-	CASSVTPSGGRRTVYEQYF	TGTGCCAGCAGCGTCACTCCTAGCGGGGGGCGGCGAACGGTCTACGAGCAGTACTTC
-	14	TRBV30	TRBJ1-1	once	CAWSVKGGGTEAFF	TGTGCCTGGAGTGTAAAGGGCGGGGGCACTGAAGCTTTCTTT
-	12	TRBV5-1	TRBJ1-2	few	CASSRGDYGYTF	TGCGCCAGCAGCAGGGGCGACTATGGCTACACCTTC
-	15	TRBV27	TRBJ1-1	-	CASSLFSQANTEAFF	TGTGCCAGCAGTTTATTTTCGCAGGCGAACACTGAAGCTTTCTTT
-	16	TRBV5-1	TRBJ2-7	-	CASSLIIGQRVGEQYF	TGCGCCAGCAGCTTGATCATCGGACAGAGGGTGGGGGAGCAGTACTTC